The 5 T cell receptor beta chains given below trace back to one sample, sequenced in a study of blood T cell repertoires in COVID-19. Produced via immunoSEQ multiplex PCR; TCRdb's table is partial and in-frame only. Of tens of thousands of clones in the sample, more than 85% were seen once. The sequenced material came from peripheral blood. The receptors were sampled from a man aged 45-65 years with acute or convalescent COVID-19.

V is TRBV7-2 and J is TRBJ2-3; 9 bases are shared with TRBD2. CDR3 length: 16 residues. V dropped 2 bases and J dropped 4; count of bases not matched to a gene: 7. Germline lookup yields CDR1 SGHTA and CDR2 FQGNSA. CDR3 in amino acids: CASSLQGLAGPDTQYF. CDR3 DNA sequence: TGTGCCAGCAGCTTACAGGGACTAGCTGGCCCAGATACGCAGTATTTT. The entire variable domain, with the rest obtained from reference TRBV7-2 and TRBJ2-3, is as follows: GAGVSQSPSNKVTEKGKDVELRCDPISGHTALYWYRQSLGQGLEFLIYFQGNSAPDKSGLPSDRFSAERTGGSVSTLTIQRTQQEDSAVYLCASSLQGLAGPDTQYFGPGTRLTVL.

The V gene is TRBV18, the J gene TRBJ2-1; 7 bases agree with TRBD1. Germline assignment: CDR1 KGHSH and CDR2 LQKENI. The CDR3 extends over 14 amino acids. The junction had 6 bases not matched to a gene; V was cut back by 4 bases and J by 6 bases. DNA for the CDR3: TGTGCCAGCTCACGACAGGGAGAAGGCAATGAGCAGTTCTTC. Protein product: CASSRQGEGNEQFF.

The chain joins TRBV4-3 to TRBJ1-1, with 9 nucleotides matching TRBD1. J gave up 5 bases and V 0 bases, and 7 bases lay outside the gene matches. Germline V CDR1 and CDR2: LGHNA, YSLEER. This CDR3 spans 16 amino acids. As DNA, the CDR3 is TGCGCCAGCAGCCAAGATGAACAGGGGGCGCGGACTGAAGCTTTCTTT. This gives the protein CASSQDEQGARTEAFF.

The V gene is TRBV29-1, the J gene TRBJ2-1; D not resolved. V was clipped by 4 bases and J by 10 bases, with 26 bases between them. Germline assignment: CDR1 SQVTM and CDR2 ANQGSEA. CDR3 length: 16 amino acids. This CDR3 reads CSVVFLMEKRLGEQFF. CDR3 DNA sequence: TGCAGCGTTGTGTTTTTGATGGAGAAACGGCTCGGGGAGCAGTTCTTC.

The chain carries TRBV4-2 and TRBJ1-1; D is possibly TRBD1 (5 bases). The CDR3 has 14 residues. V lost 0 bases and J 3 bases, leaving 8 bases between the germline ends. Per germline, CDR1 LGHNA and CDR2 YNFKEQ. The CDR3 region is CASSQDWGDTEAFF. DNA of the CDR3: TGTGCCAGCAGCCAAGACTGGGGGGACACTGAAGCTTTCTTT.